The clone carrying this TCR beta chain was seen a single time. Its antigen is as yet unknown. The CDR3 contains 16 residues. Trimming removed 3 bases from V and 3 bases from J; junction bases left unmatched: 6. The germline V gene has CDR1 KGHSH and CDR2 LQKENI. This sample was included in a study of chemoradiotherapy in HPV16-positive cancers. Study summary: A couple of HPV16-positive patients' cells yielded candidate HPV-specific clones and common motifs. Study-wide results and limits: Candidate HPV-specific clones and E7-related TCR motifs grew in tumor during treatment.

The repertoire was sequenced with immunoSEQ multiplex PCR; TCRdb's copy has only in-frame clones and lacks some. In the table there are about 16,000 clones, about two thirds of which are singletons. V and J are TRBV18 and TRBJ2-2; TRBD2 aligns across 8 bases. Sequenced material: tumor tissue, taken from a patient who underwent chemoradiotherapy. This clonotype originated in a human donor with HPV-associated anogenital cancer. The CDR3 sequence is CASSPGLAGYTGELFF. In nucleotides, the CDR3 is TGTGCCAGCTCACCTGGCCTAGCGGGTTACACCGGGGAGCTGTTTTTT.